The rows below give T cell receptor beta chains drawn from one sample of a study of cytotoxic CD8 clonotypes in ibrutinib-treated CLL. Clones were read by immunoSEQ multiplex PCR, and TCRdb kept only the in-frame ones, dropping some. The table records 12,000 to 15,000 clones, 52% of them present only once. Sequencing used PBMCs, obtained at a roughly 22-month disease-progression time point, from a patient treated with ibrutinib. Receptors were obtained from a human donor with chronic lymphocytic leukemia. CDR3s include the opening cysteine and the closing phenylalanine or tryptophan. The D gene is left open where the match is weak. Only some rows state a clone size, as once, few, many or a class for expanded clones.

V gene	clone size	CDR3 length	D gene	J gene	CDR3 DNA	CDR3 protein
TRBV4-1	NA	14	NA	TRBJ1-3	TGCGCCAGCAGCCACGGGGGGGAGGGAAACACCATATATTTT	CASSHGGEGNTIYF
TRBV29-1	NA	17	TRBD2	TRBJ2-1	TGCAGCGTTGAATTATCACGTGGGCTAGCGGGGGGTAATGAGCAGTTCTTC	CSVELSRGLAGGNEQFF
TRBV9	NA	17	NA	TRBJ2-2	TGTGCCAGCAGCGTACTCCCGGGGCTGTATAACACCGGGGAGCTGTTTTTT	CASSVLPGLYNTGELFF
TRBV7-2	NA	15	NA	TRBJ2-3	TGTGCCAGCAGCTTCCAGGGTAGCTTCGGAGATACGCAGTATTTT	CASSFQGSFGDTQYF
TRBV5-4	NA	14	TRBD2	TRBJ2-7	TGTGCCAGCAGCGCCGGGACTAGCGTCTACGAGCAGTACTTC	CASSAGTSVYEQYF
TRBV2	NA	12	NA	TRBJ2-3	TGTGCCGGAGGGATACGCACAGATACGCAGTATTTT	CAGGIRTDTQYF
TRBV30	few	11	NA	TRBJ1-3	TGTGCCTGGACAGTGGGAAACACCATATATTTT	CAWTVGNTIYF
TRBV4-1	NA	17	NA	TRBJ1-5	TGCGCCAGCAGCCAAGGTATATTGGGCAGGAGCAATCAGCCCCAGCATTTT	CASSQGILGRSNQPQHF
TRBV6-4	few	15	NA	TRBJ2-5	TGTGCCAGCAGTGCCCCGGGACTGAATCAAGAGACCCAGTACTTC	CASSAPGLNQETQYF
TRBV5-1	NA	16	NA	TRBJ2-2	TGCGCCAGCAGCCCCAGACTCGCCGCGAACACCGGGGAGCTGTTTTTT	CASSPRLAANTGELFF
TRBV4-2	few	16	NA	TRBJ2-5	TGTGCCAGCAGCCCCTACGGGGGCCCGGAGGGGGAGACCCAGTACTTC	CASSPYGGPEGETQYF
TRBV4-2	NA	16	TRBD2	TRBJ2-7	TGTGCCAGCAGCCCCCGAGGGCAGCGGGGGGCCTACGAGCAGTACTTC	CASSPRGQRGAYEQYF
TRBV7-7	NA	14	TRBD2	TRBJ2-1	TGTGCTAGCAGCTTAGCGGGGGGTCACAATGAGCAGTTCTTC	CASSLAGGHNEQFF
TRBV7-2	NA	14	NA	TRBJ2-1	TGTGCCAGCAGCCTCGCTCCCAGTTCCAATGAGCAGTTCTTC	CASSLAPSSNEQFF
TRBV5-1	NA	17	TRBD1	TRBJ2-7	TGCGCCAGCAGCCTAACCGAGACAGGGTTTCGCTCCTACGAGCAGTACTTC	CASSLTETGFRSYEQYF
TRBV2	NA	16	TRBD1	TRBJ1-4	TGTGCCAGCAGGGACGACAGGGGATCAACTAATGAAAAACTGTTTTTT	CASRDDRGSTNEKLFF
TRBV6-1	NA	15	NA	TRBJ1-5	TGTGCCAGCAGTGAACAGTGGGGGACTCAGCAGCCCCAGCATTTT	CASSEQWGTQQPQHF
TRBV27	few	13	TRBD2	TRBJ2-3	TGTGCCAGCAGATCGGGGGGGAGGGATACGCAGTATTTT	CASRSGGRDTQYF
TRBV9	few	16	TRBD1	TRBJ1-6	TGTGCCAGCAGCGCCGGGACAGGGATTCTAAGTTCACCCCTCCACTTT	CASSAGTGILSSPLHF
TRBV15	NA	14	NA	TRBJ1-2	TGTGCCACCAGCAGAGTGACCGACTCTTATGGCTACACCTTC	CATSRVTDSYGYTF
TRBV11-2	NA	14	NA	TRBJ1-1	TGTGCCAGCAGCTTAGGGACAGTGAACACTGAAGCTTTCTTT	CASSLGTVNTEAFF
TRBV10-3	few	15	NA	TRBJ1-3	TGTGCCATCAGTGCCCCCGAGGTGTCGGGAAACACCATATATTTT	CAISAPEVSGNTIYF
TRBV4-2	few	14	TRBD1	TRBJ1-2	TGTGCCAGCAGCCCGGGACAGGGGAGCTATGGCTACACCTTC	CASSPGQGSYGYTF
TRBV11-2	NA	14	TRBD1	TRBJ2-2	TGTGCCAGCAGCTGGGACAGGAGCACCGGGGAGCTGTTTTTT	CASSWDRSTGELFF
TRBV10-1	few	15	NA	TRBJ1-2	TGCGCCAGCAGTGAGTCACCGGGAGGGGAATATGGCTACACCTTC	CASSESPGGEYGYTF
TRBV18	few	14	TRBD1	TRBJ2-7	TGTGCCAGCTCACCCCGGACAGGGGCCTACGAGCAGTACTTC	CASSPRTGAYEQYF
TRBV14	once	13	NA	TRBJ1-2	TGTGCCAGCAGCCAAGAAATATCCTATGGCTACACCTTC	CASSQEISYGYTF
TRBV5-4	few	14	NA	TRBJ2-5	TGTGCCAGCAGCTTGGGCAGGGGCGCGGAGACCCAGTACTTC	CASSLGRGAETQYF
TRBV27	NA	13	NA	TRBJ2-5	TGTGCCAGCAGTTCCTCGACAGAAGAGACCCAGTACTTC	CASSSSTEETQYF
TRBV18	NA	13	NA	TRBJ1-1	TGTGCCAGCTCACCACAGGGTGGAACTGAAGCTTTCTTT	CASSPQGGTEAFF
TRBV5-5	NA	13	NA	TRBJ2-2	TGTGCCAGCAGCTTGACATCTACCGGGGAGCTGTTTTTT	CASSLTSTGELFF
TRBV5-6	once	12	NA	TRBJ2-2	TGTGCCAGCAGTCTGGGGCTCGGGGAGCTGTTTTTT	CASSLGLGELFF
TRBV7-8	NA	18	TRBD1	TRBJ1-1	TGTGCCAGCAGCTTAGCGAAGCGGACAGGGGGAATGAACACTGAAGCTTTCTTT	CASSLAKRTGGMNTEAFF
TRBV2	few	15	TRBD2	TRBJ2-1	TGTGCCAGCAGTGTCGGGACTAGCGGGGGTAATGAGCAGTTCTTC	CASSVGTSGGNEQFF
TRBV7-9	NA	13	NA	TRBJ1-2	TGTGCCAGCAGCTTGGGGGCAGGGGATGGCTACACCTTC	CASSLGAGDGYTF
TRBV27	NA	15	TRBD1	TRBJ2-1	TGTGCCAGCAGTTCAACAGGGGGCACCTACAATGAGCAGTTCTTC	CASSSTGGTYNEQFF
TRBV2	medium-sized	14	NA	TRBJ2-7	TGTGCCAGCAGTGACCTCGGCAGTTCCTACGAGCAGTACTTC	CASSDLGSSYEQYF
TRBV19	medium-sized	12	NA	TRBJ2-2	TGTGCCAGTAGTCCAGACCCCGGGGAGCTGTTTTTT	CASSPDPGELFF
TRBV5-1	NA	16	TRBD1	TRBJ1-1	TGCGCCAGCAGCACGGGACAGCAATTAGCCAACACTGAAGCTTTCTTT	CASSTGQQLANTEAFF
TRBV19	NA	15	NA	TRBJ1-1	TGTGCCAGTAGTATGTCCGGGACTCTGAACACTGAAGCTTTCTTT	CASSMSGTLNTEAFF
TRBV18	few	16	TRBD2	TRBJ2-3	TGTGCCAGCTCACCCCAACGGGGGGGCCGGGGAAATACGCAGTATTTT	CASSPQRGGRGNTQYF
TRBV19	NA	14	TRBD1	TRBJ1-2	TGTGCCAGTATGACAGGGGAACCCCTGTATGGCTACACCTTC	CASMTGEPLYGYTF
TRBV19	NA	18	TRBD1	TRBJ2-6	TGTGCCAGTAGAACCACGGACAGGGCCCGCTCTGGGGCCAACGTCCTGACTTTC	CASRTTDRARSGANVLTF
TRBV2	NA	13	NA	TRBJ1-1	TGTGCCAGCAGTGGCGACCCGGACACTGAAGCTTTCTTT	CASSGDPDTEAFF
TRBV5-1	NA	15	NA	TRBJ2-3	TGCGCCAGCAGCTTGGACAGGGCCAACGCAGATACGCAGTATTTT	CASSLDRANADTQYF
TRBV6-1	NA	13	NA	TRBJ1-5	TGTGCCAGCAATCAAGACCCCGGTCAGCCCCAGCATTTT	CASNQDPGQPQHF
TRBV2	NA	15	NA	TRBJ2-7	TGTGCCAGCAGTGGGGTGGGCATAGGGATATACGAGCAGTACTTC	CASSGVGIGIYEQYF
TRBV4-1	NA	16	TRBD1	TRBJ1-6	TGCGCCAGCAGCCAAGTGGGACAGATCTATAATTCACCCCTCCACTTT	CASSQVGQIYNSPLHF
TRBV5-4	NA	14	TRBD1	TRBJ2-5	TGTGCCAGCAGCCTGCAGGGGGCGCGGGAGACCCAGTACTTC	CASSLQGARETQYF
TRBV29-1	once	13	NA	TRBJ1-2	TGCAGCGTATACGGGACCGCGCTGCGTGGCTACACCTTC	CSVYGTALRGYTF
TRBV2	NA	17	TRBD2	TRBJ2-7	TGTGCCAGCAGGACCATCTCGACGGGACTAGCGGGGAGTGAGCAGTACTTC	CASRTISTGLAGSEQYF
TRBV2	NA	14	NA	TRBJ2-3	TGTGCCAGCGTGCAAGGGGGGCTCACAGATACGCAGTATTTT	CASVQGGLTDTQYF
TRBV29-1	NA	16	NA	TRBJ1-2	TGCAGCGTTGAAGCTACGGCAGGGAGTGTGGAGTATGGCTACACCTTC	CSVEATAGSVEYGYTF
TRBV10-3	NA	13	NA	TRBJ2-3	TGTGCCATCTTAACTATGCAGGGTGCGACGCAGTATTTT	CAILTMQGATQYF
TRBV27	NA	16	NA	TRBJ2-7	TGTGCCAGCAGTTCGCAACCCGGGACGGGGCCCTACGAGCAGTACTTC	CASSSQPGTGPYEQYF